This TCR beta chain was captured by sequencing in a study of cytomegalovirus exposure and HLA in healthy donors. Study findings and constraints: For most TCR sequences rarity was the rule, although some public TCRs occurred in many donors. In a later analysis, TCR beta V- and J-gene trimming showed a link to a missense DCLRE1C variant. The productive fraction for most TCR beta V segments was about 90% or about 30% in an earlier analysis.

This clone appeared a single time. The target antigen is unknown. The PCR contained 60 Vbeta and 13 Jbeta primers. As originally analysed: As a later analysis found, there were around 86 million unique TCR beta chains, of which around 10 million were shared. Some clones are missing from TCRdb's copy, which holds only in-frame ones; the method was immunoSEQ multiplex PCR. That table supplies the V and J calls and clone size; D and trimming were determined from the DNA. The sample has about 180,000 clones; about 77% are singletons. The sequenced material came from PBMCs. The sequence derives from a man in his sixties in good health and CMV-seronegative.

The CDR3 region has the DNA TGTGCCAGCAGTTTAGCTACAAGGGGACAGGGGACCTACGAGCAGTACTTC. Amino acids: CASSLATRGQGTYEQYF. The chain joins TRBV28 to TRBJ2-7; 10 bases align to TRBD1. The CDR3 has 17 amino acids. V shed 2 bases and J 2 bases; nucleotides not matched to a gene: 9. Germline V gene lookup returns CDR1 MDHEN and CDR2 SYDVKM.